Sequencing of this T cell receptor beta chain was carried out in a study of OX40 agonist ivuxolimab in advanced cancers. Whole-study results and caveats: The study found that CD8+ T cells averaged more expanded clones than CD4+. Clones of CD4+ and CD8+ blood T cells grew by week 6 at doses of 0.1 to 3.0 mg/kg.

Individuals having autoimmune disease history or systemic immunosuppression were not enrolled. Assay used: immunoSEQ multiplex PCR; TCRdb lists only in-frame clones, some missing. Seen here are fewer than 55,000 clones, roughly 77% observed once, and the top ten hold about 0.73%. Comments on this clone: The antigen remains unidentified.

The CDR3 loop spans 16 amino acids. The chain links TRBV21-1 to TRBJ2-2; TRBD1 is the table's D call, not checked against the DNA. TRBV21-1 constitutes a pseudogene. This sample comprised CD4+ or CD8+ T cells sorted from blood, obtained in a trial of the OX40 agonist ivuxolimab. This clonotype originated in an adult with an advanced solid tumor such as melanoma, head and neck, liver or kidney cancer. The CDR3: CASSKSGQGNTGELFF. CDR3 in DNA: TGTGCCAGCAGCAAATCGGGACAGGGGAACACCGGGGAGCTGTTTTTT.